This TCR beta chain was identified in a study of shared clonotypes between healthy human individuals. The CDR3 contains 15 residues. Germline loops: CDR1 SGHRS, CDR2 YFSETQ. V lost 7 bases and J lost 2, with 15 bases in between. Sorted-subset replicate PCR reactions were performed with approximately 200 ng DNA, corresponding to 25,000 to 35,000 T cell genomes. Produced via immunoSEQ multiplex PCR; TCRdb's table is partial and in-frame only. The table includes 2,500,000 or so clones, more than 80% detected once. The specimen sequenced was naive CD4+ T cells sorted from blood. Subset meaning: CD45RA+ positively selected. This clonotype was sampled from a man aged 18-30 years in good health. The chain has TRBV5-1 and TRBJ2-2; D is undetermined. In nucleotides, the CDR3 is TGCGCCAGCGGTATTATGTACTCTAACACCGGGGAGCTGTTTTTT. It encodes CASGIMYSNTGELFF.